What follows describes a single TCR beta chain. Its matching antigen is unknown. The study profiled TCR beta VDJ and CDR3 using genomic DNA as template. TCRdb passed the reads through MiXCR, listing each CDR3 protein once. The sample lists 150,000 to 180,000 distinct CDR3 sequences; roughly 49% were seen once. The data originate from a study of CD8+CD57+ T cells in acquired aplastic anemia. At the level of the study: Each DNA sample taken from sorted CD4+ and CD8+ cells came to 3 to 4 ug on average.

Before being chosen for sequencing, patients had shown CD8+CD57+ cell expansion by flow cytometry. Study-wide results and caveats: No significant difference in CD8+ Simpson's diversity was found between patients and controls.

Germline assignment: CDR1 SGDLS and CDR2 YYNGEE. This CDR3 comprises 17 residues. Trimming cost V 4 bases and J 5 bases; bases outside gene matches: 10. This TCR came from a human donor with aplastic anemia. Sequenced sample: sorted CD4+, CD8+, or CD8+CD57+ T cells (not recorded which) from PBMCs. This rearrangement joins TRBV9 to TRBJ2-7; 15 nucleotides agree with TRBD2. The CDR3 here is CASSLVGLAGGPDEQYF. DNA for the CDR3: TGTGCCAGCAGCTTAGTTGGACTAGCGGGGGGGCCAGACGAGCAGTACTTC.